The rows below give T cell receptor beta chains drawn from one sample of a study of T cell changes during pregnancy in multiple sclerosis. Generated by immunoSEQ multiplex PCR, the TCRdb table keeps only in-frame clones and is missing some. Of around 47,000 clones listed, 85% to 95% are singletons. This specimen was CD8+ T cells from peripheral blood mononuclear cells, taken in the first trimester of pregnancy. The source is a female donor with multiple sclerosis, enrolled in a pregnancy study. The CDR3 runs from the conserved cysteine through the conserved F or W. A D gene is named only where the DNA matches it firmly. Clone size, where shown, is once, few, many, or a class for clones that have expanded.

V	size	J	D	CDR3	DNA
TRBV6-5	.	TRBJ2-7	TRBD1	CASSPGQGPGEQYF	TGTGCCAGCAGCCCTGGACAGGGCCCAGGCGAGCAGTACTTC
TRBV27	.	TRBJ1-2	TRBD1	CASSPGGIYGYTF	TGTGCCAGCAGCCCAGGGGGTATCTATGGCTACACCTTC
TRBV7-9	.	TRBJ2-7	.	CASSSLLGEEVDEQYF	TGTGCCAGCAGCTCATTGTTGGGGGAGGAGGTCGACGAGCAGTACTTC
TRBV6-1	.	TRBJ1-5	TRBD1	CASSEGGQGKGRRWDSNQPQHF	TGTGCCAGCAGTGAAGGAGGACAGGGTAAGGGGCGGAGGTGGGATAGCAATCAGCCCCAGCATTTT
TRBV2	.	TRBJ1-2	.	CASSDVPSSYGYTF	TGTGCCAGCAGTGACGTCCCTTCCAGCTATGGCTACACCTTC
TRBV6-5	.	TRBJ1-1	.	CASSYSRAGSQAFF	TGTGCCAGCAGTTACTCGAGGGCAGGCAGCCAAGCTTTCTTT
TRBV4-1	.	TRBJ1-1	TRBD1	CASSQDLLGQPEAFF	TGCGCCAGCAGCCAAGATCTGTTGGGACAGCCTGAAGCTTTCTTT
TRBV6-4	.	TRBJ2-1	TRBD2	CASSDSSGYNEQFF	TGTGCCAGCAGTGACTCTAGCGGGTACAATGAGCAGTTCTTC
TRBV7-8	.	TRBJ2-1	TRBD1	CASSAGQGVLFF	TGTGCCAGCAGCGCCGGACAGGGGGTTTTGTTCTTC
TRBV7-3	.	TRBJ2-3	TRBD2	CASSLTGTSGTQYF	TGTGCCAGCAGCTTAACCGGGACTAGCGGTACGCAGTATTTT
TRBV7-6	.	TRBJ2-1	TRBD2	CASNPGGGEQFF	TGTGCCAGCAACCCGGGAGGCGGTGAGCAGTTCTTC
TRBV2	.	TRBJ1-1	.	CASSGAQGRTMNTEAFF	TGTGCCAGCAGTGGCGCCCAGGGACGGACTATGAACACTGAAGCTTTCTTT
TRBV9	.	TRBJ2-7	.	CASSSDQRVYEQYF	TGTGCCAGCAGCTCAGACCAGCGGGTCTACGAGCAGTACTTC
TRBV4-3	.	TRBJ1-3	.	CASSQLQGNTIYF	TGCGCCAGCAGCCAACTTCAGGGAAACACCATATATTTT
TRBV4-3	.	TRBJ2-1	TRBD2	CASSQVTSGGGEQFF	TGCGCCAGCAGCCAAGTCACTAGCGGGGGAGGGGAGCAGTTCTTC
TRBV18	.	TRBJ1-2	.	CASSPHTGGAAGYTF	TGTGCCAGCTCACCTCACACGGGGGGGGCGGCCGGCTACACCTTC
TRBV7-3	.	TRBJ1-1	.	CASSATGLGDTEAFF	TGTGCCAGCAGCGCAACAGGGTTAGGGGACACTGAAGCTTTCTTT
TRBV11-2	.	TRBJ2-5	.	CASSLDLTGWEETQYF	TGTGCCAGCAGCTTAGATCTAACAGGGTGGGAAGAGACCCAGTACTTC
TRBV25-1	.	TRBJ2-2	.	CASSEIGGANTGELFF	TGTGCCAGCAGTGAAATTGGCGGGGCGAACACCGGGGAGCTGTTTTTT
TRBV7-8	.	TRBJ1-1	TRBD1	CASSLTGAEAFF	TGTGCCAGCAGCTTGACAGGGGCTGAAGCTTTCTTT
TRBV9	.	TRBJ1-4	TRBD1	CASSVWTGDATNEKLFF	TGTGCCAGCAGCGTCTGGACAGGAGATGCAACTAATGAAAAACTGTTTTTT
TRBV15	.	TRBJ2-3	.	CATSREQGSGADTQYF	TGTGCCACCAGCAGAGAACAGGGATCAGGCGCAGATACGCAGTATTTT
TRBV9	.	TRBJ2-1	TRBD2	CASSALAGGLNEQFF	TGTGCCAGCAGCGCCCTAGCGGGAGGCCTAAATGAGCAGTTCTTC
TRBV4-1	.	TRBJ2-7	TRBD1	CASSHTSGGGEQYF	TGCGCCAGCAGCCACACTTCAGGGGGCGGCGAGCAGTACTTC
TRBV7-2	.	TRBJ2-3	TRBD2	CASSLGLAGGPTRGTQYF	TGTGCCAGCAGCTTAGGCTTAGCGGGGGGGCCGACCAGAGGTACGCAGTATTTT
TRBV7-9	.	TRBJ1-2	TRBD1	CASSFTGDRGNGYTF	TGTGCCAGCAGTTTCACCGGGGACAGGGGGAACGGCTACACCTTC
TRBV6-4	.	TRBJ2-2	TRBD2	CASSDSGNSGETGELFF	TGTGCCAGCAGTGACTCTGGGAACAGCGGGGAAACCGGGGAGCTGTTTTTT
TRBV28	.	TRBJ1-4	.	CASSLQGALSTNEKLFF	TGTGCCAGCAGCCTACAGGGAGCCCTCTCAACTAATGAAAAACTGTTTTTT
TRBV13	.	TRBJ2-1	.	CASSLGMTEQFF	TGTGCCAGCAGCTTAGGGATGACAGAGCAGTTCTTC
TRBV7-2	.	TRBJ1-4	.	CASSQRRGKNEKLFF	TGTGCCAGCAGCCAACGTAGGGGAAAAAATGAAAAACTGTTTTTT
TRBV5-4	.	TRBJ2-7	.	CASSLDYSYEQYF	TGTGCCAGCAGCTTGGACTACTCCTACGAGCAGTACTTC
TRBV15	.	TRBJ2-5	.	CATSRPSGEETQYF	TGTGCCACCAGCAGACCCTCCGGAGAGGAGACCCAGTACTTC
TRBV7-9	.	TRBJ2-3	TRBD2	CASSLSGLELSDTQYF	TGTGCCAGCAGCTTATCAGGACTAGAATTATCAGATACGCAGTATTTT
TRBV7-6	.	TRBJ2-3	TRBD1	CASSLKQGLTDTQYF	TGTGCCAGCAGCTTAAAACAGGGGCTCACAGATACGCAGTATTTT
TRBV2	.	TRBJ1-2	TRBD1	CASSEGRGIYGYTF	TGTGCCAGCAGTGAGGGCAGGGGGATTTATGGCTACACCTTC
TRBV11-3	.	TRBJ2-7	.	CASSLDRTYEQYF	TGTGCCAGCAGCTTAGACAGAACCTACGAGCAGTACTTC
TRBV7-2	.	TRBJ1-1	.	CASSLSGHKNTEAFF	TGTGCCAGCAGCCTCTCGGGACACAAGAACACTGAAGCTTTCTTT
TRBV15	.	TRBJ2-7	.	CATSREAGEAYEQYF	TGTGCCACCAGCAGAGAGGCTGGGGAGGCCTACGAGCAGTACTTC
TRBV7-9	.	TRBJ2-5	TRBD2	CASSPLAGLVETQYF	TGTGCCAGCAGTCCGCTAGCGGGACTGGTAGAGACCCAGTACTTC
TRBV5-4	.	TRBJ2-1	.	CASSLSRNNEQFF	TGTGCCAGCAGCTTGTCCCGTAACAATGAGCAGTTCTTC
TRBV7-6	.	TRBJ2-1	.	CASSLDGPGNEQFF	TGTGCCAGCAGCTTAGATGGGCCCGGCAATGAGCAGTTCTTC
TRBV14	once	TRBJ2-4	.	CASSPTGTVILDIQYF	TGTGCCAGCAGCCCGACCGGGACTGTGATTTTGGACATTCAGTACTTC
TRBV2	.	TRBJ2-5	TRBD1	CASSEVRDRGKTQYF	TGTGCCAGCAGTGAAGTGCGGGACAGGGGAAAGACCCAGTACTTC